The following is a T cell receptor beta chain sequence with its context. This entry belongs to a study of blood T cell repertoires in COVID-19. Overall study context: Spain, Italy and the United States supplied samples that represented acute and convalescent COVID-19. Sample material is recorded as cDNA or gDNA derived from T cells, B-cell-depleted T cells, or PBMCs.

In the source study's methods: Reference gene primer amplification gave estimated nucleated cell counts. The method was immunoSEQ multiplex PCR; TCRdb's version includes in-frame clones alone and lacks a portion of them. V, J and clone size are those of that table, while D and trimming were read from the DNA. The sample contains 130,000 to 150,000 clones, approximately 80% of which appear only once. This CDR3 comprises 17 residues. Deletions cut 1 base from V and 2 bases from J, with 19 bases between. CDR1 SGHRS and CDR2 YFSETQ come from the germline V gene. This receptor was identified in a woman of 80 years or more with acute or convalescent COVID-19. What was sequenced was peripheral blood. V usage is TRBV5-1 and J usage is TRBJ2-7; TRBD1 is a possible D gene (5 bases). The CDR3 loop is CASSLTGSTVPTYEQYF. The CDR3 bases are TGCGCCAGCAGCTTGACAGGCTCGACCGTTCCTACCTACGAGCAGTACTTC.